Listed here are 10 T cell receptor beta chains from one sample, sequenced in a study of blood T cell repertoires in COVID-19. The assay was immunoSEQ multiplex PCR, and TCRdb's table has in-frame clones only and misses some. The table has over 130,000 clones, approximately 84% seen once. The sequenced material came from PBMCs or T cells enriched from blood (not recorded which). Every receptor here comes from a man aged 45-65 years in a cohort exposed to, infected with or recovered from COVID-19 (not recorded which).

This clone came up once. V usage is TRBV12-3 or TRBV12-4 and J usage is TRBJ2-3; tentatively, D is TRBD2 (5 bases). The germline V and J ends were trimmed by 6 bases and 9 bases, with 10 bases remaining between them. The CDR3 sequence is 11 residues long. The DNA of the CDR3 is TGTGCCAGCAGGTCCGGGGTCACGCAGTATTTT. Translating it yields CASRSGVTQYF.

The chain uses TRBV30 and TRBJ2-5; 13 nucleotides match TRBD2. This CDR3 is 16 amino acids long. The V gene end was trimmed by 2 bases and the J gene end by 4 bases; junction bases not matched to a gene: 7. Germline V gene lookup returns CDR1 GTSNPN and CDR2 SVGIG (reference sequence). The CDR3 coding sequence is TGTGCCTGGAGTCTGGGACTAGCGGGGAGCTCAGAGACCCAGTACTTC. Its translation: CAWSLGLAGSSETQYF. Full variable domain (rest looked up from reference TRBV30 and TRBJ2-5): SQTIHQWPATLVQPVGSPLSLECTVEGTSNPNLYWYRQAAGRGLQLLFYSVGIGQISSEVPQNLSASRPQDRQFILSSKKLLLSDSGFYLCAWSLGLAGSSETQYFGPGTRLLVL.

V gene TRBV9 combines with J gene TRBJ2-7, with D unresolved. CDR1 is SGDLS, CDR2 YYNGEE, per germline. Trimming removed 4 bases at V and 5 bases at J, with 10 bases between. The CDR3 covers 12 residues. CDR3 in amino acids: CASSSGRNEQYF. CDR3 DNA: TGTGCCAGCAGCTCAGGCCGGAACGAGCAGTACTTC.

The rearrangement joins TRBV5-1 to TRBJ1-3; D is ambiguous. The germline V gene has CDR1 SGHRS and CDR2 YFSETQ. Trimming shortened V by 5 bases and J by 0 bases, and 12 bases separated the two germline ends. The length of the CDR3 is 15 residues. The DNA for the CDR3 is TGCGCCAGCAGGGAGGACCTGAACTCTGGAAACACCATATATTTT. Its translation is CASREDLNSGNTIYF.

The chain carries TRBV18 and TRBJ2-1; 12 bases are a match to TRBD2. J gave up 8 bases and V 3 bases, and 5 bases lay outside the gene matches. In germline, CDR1 is KGHSH, CDR2 LQKENI. The CDR3 extends over 15 amino acids. CDR3: CASSPLAGGLDEQFF. The DNA for the CDR3 is TGTGCCAGCTCACCTCTAGCGGGGGGGCTTGATGAGCAGTTCTTC. The full variable domain, rest sourced from reference TRBV18 and TRBJ2-1, is NAGVMQNPRHLVRRRGQEARLRCSPMKGHSHVYWYRQLPEEGLKFMVYLQKENIIDESGMPKERFSAEFPKEGPSILRIQQVVRGDSAAYFCASSPLAGGLDEQFFGPGTRLTVL.

The chain is built from TRBV2 and TRBJ2-2; D remains unclear. This CDR3 contains 12 residues. V gave up 5 bases and J gave up 5 bases, with 6 bases separating them. Germline V gives CDR1 SNHLY, CDR2 FYNNEI. CDR3 coding DNA: TGTGCCAGCAGTCTGCAGACCGGGGAGCTGTTTTTT. The encoded protein is CASSLQTGELFF.

The gene calls are TRBV4-3 and TRBJ2-7; perhaps TRBD1 as D (6 bases). Trimming stripped 2 bases from V and 2 bases from J, with 10 bases between. Germline lookup yields CDR1 LGHNA and CDR2 YSLEER. The CDR3 runs 14 residues. The CDR3 coding sequence is TGCGCCAGCAGCCAAAACAGGGTTACCTACGAGCAGTACTTC. Protein product: CASSQNRVTYEQYF.

J is TRBJ2-2 and V is TRBV6-5; maybe TRBD1 (5 bases). The germline V gene has CDR1 MNHEY and CDR2 SVGAGI. Trimming left V 6 bases short and J 1 base short, with 6 bases between. This CDR3 has 13 residues. The DNA of the CDR3 is TGTGCCAGCAGGGGGCTGAACACCGGGGAGCTGTTTTTT. It encodes CASRGLNTGELFF.

This clone was seen only a few times. Other nucleotide sequences in the sample specify the same CDR3. The chain is built from TRBV7-9 and TRBJ1-5; tentatively, D is TRBD1 (6 bases). CDR3 length: 15 amino acids. Trimming left V 5 bases short and J 1 base short, with 12 bases between. Germline V CDR1 and CDR2: SEHNR, FQNEAQ (reference sequence). CDR3 DNA sequence: TGTGCCAGCAGCCCAGGGGTTGGCAGCAATCAGCCCCAGCATTTT. Translation gives CASSPGVGSNQPQHF.

The V call is TRBV2, the J call TRBJ2-5; 7 nucleotides align to TRBD1. The V gene end was trimmed by 7 bases and the J gene end by 2 bases; junction bases not matched to a gene: 10. This CDR3 has 15 residues. Germline-derived CDR1 and CDR2 are SNHLY and FYNNEI. CDR3 DNA: TGTGCCAGCATGACAGAGACAGGGACGCAAGAGACCCAGTACTTC. Its translation: CASMTETGTQETQYF.